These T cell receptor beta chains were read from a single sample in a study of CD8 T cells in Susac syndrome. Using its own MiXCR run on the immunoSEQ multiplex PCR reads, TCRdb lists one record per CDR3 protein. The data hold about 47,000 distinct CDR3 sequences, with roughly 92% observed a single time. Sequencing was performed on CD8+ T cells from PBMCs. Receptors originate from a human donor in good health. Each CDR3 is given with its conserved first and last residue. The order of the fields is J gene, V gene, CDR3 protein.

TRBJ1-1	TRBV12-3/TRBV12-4	CASSFSVVRAKQEAFF
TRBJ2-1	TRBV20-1	CSASDPGQGDGSEQFF
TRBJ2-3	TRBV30	CAWSPWVADTQYF
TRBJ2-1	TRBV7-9	CASSPRGRDEQFF
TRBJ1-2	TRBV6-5	CASSYSISYGYTF
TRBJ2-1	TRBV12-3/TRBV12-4	CASSDPLGSSYNEQFF
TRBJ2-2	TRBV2	CASSVGQRGTGELFF
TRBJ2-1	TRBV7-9	CASSLGPSGDNEQFF
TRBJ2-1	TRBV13	CASSLWGDNEQFF
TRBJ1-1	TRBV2	CASRGTLGAFF
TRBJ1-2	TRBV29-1	CSVTGKEDEGYTF
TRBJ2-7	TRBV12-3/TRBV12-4	CASSFGFEQYF
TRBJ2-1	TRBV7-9	CASSLVAGSYNEQFF
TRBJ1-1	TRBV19	CASSIDGGTEAFF
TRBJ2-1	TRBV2	CASSEFSSTYNEQFF
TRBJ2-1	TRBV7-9	CASSGRGGYNEQFF
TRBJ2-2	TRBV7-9	CASSLGRTGELFF
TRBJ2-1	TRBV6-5	CASSYSRTSGDYNEQFF
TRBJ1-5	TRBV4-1	CASSPRDGDLNQPQHF
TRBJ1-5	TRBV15	CATSRDQAGNQPQHF
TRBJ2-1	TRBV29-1	CSVEGQGRYNEQFF
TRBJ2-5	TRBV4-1	CASSETSLRLAGPRGTQYF
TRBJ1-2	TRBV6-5	CASSETGGGSGYTF
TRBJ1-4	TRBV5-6	CASSLGGREKLFF
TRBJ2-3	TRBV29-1	CSVEASGAGTDTQYF
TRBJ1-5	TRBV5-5	CASSIGTYSNQPQHF
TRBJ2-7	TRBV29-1	CSVGDTYEQYF
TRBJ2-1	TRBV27	CASSPWREGLRNNEQFF
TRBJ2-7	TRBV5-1	CASSLWQGFYEQYF
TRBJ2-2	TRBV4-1	CASSPTSGRTNTGELFF
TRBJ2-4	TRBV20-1	CSARDPPTRIQYF
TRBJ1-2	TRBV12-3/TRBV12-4	CASNDRGNPYGYTF
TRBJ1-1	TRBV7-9	CASSLEEGQNTEAFF
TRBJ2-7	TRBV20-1	CSARELAGDSEQYF
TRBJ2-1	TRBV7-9	CASSPSQAGTSGYNEQFF
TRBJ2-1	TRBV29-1	CSVEEGGYEQFF
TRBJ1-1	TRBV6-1	CASSEWTGDDTEAFF
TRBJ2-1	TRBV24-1	CATSDSTSSGTSYNEQFF
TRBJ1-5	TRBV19	CASKWGQGSNQPQHF
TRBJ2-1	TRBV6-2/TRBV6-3	CASSSGTSGTSSYNEQFF
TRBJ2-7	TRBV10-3	CAISPVSTGRSLYEQYF
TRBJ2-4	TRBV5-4	CASSTRTEAKNIQYF
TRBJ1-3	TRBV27	CASSPRDSSGNTIYF
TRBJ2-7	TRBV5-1	CASSFWLAGSYEQYF
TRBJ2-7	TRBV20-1	CSARDRSSGYEQYF
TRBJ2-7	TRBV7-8	CASSSMYLSSYEQYF
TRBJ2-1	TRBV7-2	CASSYRLAGPYNEQFF
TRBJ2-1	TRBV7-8	CASSLGLAGTIAVYNEQFF
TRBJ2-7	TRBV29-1	CSVTGTGSYEQYF